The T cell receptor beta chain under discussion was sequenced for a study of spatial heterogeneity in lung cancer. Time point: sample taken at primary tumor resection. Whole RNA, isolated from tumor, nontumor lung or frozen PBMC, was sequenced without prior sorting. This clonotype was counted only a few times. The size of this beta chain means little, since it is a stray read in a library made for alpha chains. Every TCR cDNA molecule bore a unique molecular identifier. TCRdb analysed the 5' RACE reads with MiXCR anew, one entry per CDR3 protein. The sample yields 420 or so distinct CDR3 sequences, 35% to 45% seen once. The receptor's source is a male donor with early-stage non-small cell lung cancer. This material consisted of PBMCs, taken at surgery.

CDR3 residues: CASSLAQGSLEGSLENEQFF. DNA of the CDR3: TGTGCCAGCAGTTTAGCCCAGGGTTCTTTAGAGGGGTCTCTGGAAAATGAGCAGTTCTTC. The V and J genes are TRBV12-3 or TRBV12-4 and TRBJ2-1, with D possibly being TRBD1 or TRBD2 (5 bases each). Trimming took off 0 bases at V and 7 bases at J, with 28 bases between the two ends. The CDR3 has 20 residues.